The 29 T cell receptor beta chains listed next were all sequenced from one sample in a study of breast tumors, draining lymph nodes, adjacent tissues. MiXCR was run by TCRdb on the multiplex PCR reads, yielding one entry per CDR3 protein. This sample has about 180,000 distinct CDR3 sequences, with more than 25% found just once. Breast cancer patients provided tissue from their axillary draining lymph nodes. Material: axillary lymph node tissue. The receptors derive from a female donor with breast cancer. Some clones in this sample may be carry-over from other donors' samples.

At least ten counts were recorded for this clonotype. V is TRBV20-1 and J is TRBJ2-5, with 9 positions matching TRBD1. Germline V gene lookup returns CDR1 DFQATT and CDR2 SNEGSKA (reference sequence). The CDR3 covers 16 residues. V shed 3 bases, J shed 3 bases, and the junction held 11 bases outside the gene matches. CDR3 in amino acids: CSASGSDRGEEETQYF. The CDR3 DNA reads TGCAGTGCTAGTGGATCGGACAGGGGCGAAGAAGAGACCCAGTACTTC.

Worth noting for this clonotype: The junction does not match germline at one end; this may be a read error. The chain is built from TRBV15 and TRBJ1-5; D is ambiguous. Germline CDR1 is LNHNV and CDR2 is YYDKDF (reference sequence). The length of the CDR3 is 13 residues. CDR3 amino acids: CASSRDPYQPQHF. CDR3 coding DNA: TGTGCCTCCAGCAGAGATCCGTATCAGCCCCAACATTTT.

The V gene is TRBV6-1, the J gene TRBJ2-7; D might be TRBD1 or TRBD2, each matching 6 bases. Germline loops: CDR1 MNHNS, CDR2 SASEGT. CDR3 length: 15 residues. V shed 5 bases and J shed 5 bases, with 19 bases lying between them. This CDR3 is CASSQFGGGVDEQYF. DNA for the CDR3: TGTGCCAGCAGTCAATTCGGGGGCGGGGTGGACGAGCAGTACTTC.

In this sample, this clonotype turned up many times. This chain's CDR3 is CASSMATSSYNEQFF. For the CDR3, the DNA is TGTGCCAGTAGTATGGCGACTAGTTCCTACAATGAGCAGTTCTTC. The chain joins TRBV19 to TRBJ2-1, with D possibly being TRBD2 (6 bases). Germline CDR1 is LNHDA and CDR2 is SQIVND (reference sequence). With 3 bases removed from V and 1 base from J, the gap between germline ends came to 10 bases. The CDR3 has 15 residues.

The table lists this clonotype with many counts. V gene TRBV28 combines with J gene TRBJ1-2; 9 bases are a match to TRBD1. The V segment lost 6 bases and the J segment 4 bases; nucleotides outside the gene matches: 6. The CDR3 has 14 residues. Germline assignment: CDR1 MDHEN and CDR2 SYDVKM. CDR3: CASRPQGATYGYTF. CDR3 nucleotide sequence: TGTGCCAGCAGGCCACAGGGGGCTACCTATGGCTACACCTTC.

This clonotype was found many times. The chain has TRBV24-1 and TRBJ1-3, with a weak D call TRBD1 (5 bases). Germline V gene sequence: CDR1 KGHDR, CDR2 SFDVKD. The CDR3 is 21 amino acids. Between the trimmed V and J ends, which lost 0 bases and 0 bases, there was a span of 23 bases. CDR3 loop: CATSDLGGRDFMESSGNTIYF. The DNA of the CDR3 is TGTGCCACCAGTGATTTGGGCGGCAGGGATTTTATGGAGTCCTCTGGAAACACCATATATTTT.

Ten or more counts support this clonotype. The gene calls are TRBV20-1 and TRBJ2-2; either TRBD1 or TRBD2 may supply D (5 bases each). Germline CDR1 reads DFQATT; CDR2 reads SNEGSKA (reference sequence). The V and J ends lost 1 base and 7 bases respectively, with 10 bases between them. The length of the CDR3 is 13 residues. CDR3: CSARAERGGELFF. In nucleotides, the CDR3 is TGCAGTGCTAGAGCGGAGAGGGGCGGGGAGCTGTTTTTT.

Concerning this clonotype itself: A read error may be the cause here, since a much bigger clone is one base away. V is TRBV28 and J is TRBJ2-3; D perhaps matches TRBD1 (5 bases). CDR3 length: 11 residues. Germline lookup yields CDR1 MDHEN and CDR2 SYDVKM. CDR3 amino acids: CASIKTDPQYF. Written as DNA, the CDR3 is TGTGCCAGCATAAAGACAGATCCGCAGTATTTT.

This clonotype was detected ten times or more. The chain links TRBV13 to TRBJ2-3, with 8 bases lining up with TRBD1. Germline CDR1 PRHDT, CDR2 FYEKMQ (reference sequence). The CDR3 sequence is 15 residues long. V was pared by 6 bases and J by 2 bases, with 7 bases of the junction left unmatched. CDR3 sequence reads: CASSRDRGFTDTQYF. As DNA, the CDR3 is TGTGCCAGCAGTCGCGACAGGGGTTTCACAGATACGCAGTATTTT.

This clonotype was counted at least ten times. V usage is TRBV7-9 and J usage is TRBJ2-7, with a weak D call TRBD2 (6 bases). Germline loops: CDR1 SEHNR, CDR2 FQNEAQ (reference sequence). The V gene lost 2 bases and the J gene lost 4 bases, with 15 bases spanning the gap. This CDR3 contains 15 residues. The CDR3 DNA reads as TGTGCCAGCAGCTTATGGGGGGTGGGTCAGTACGAGCAGTACTTC. It encodes CASSLWGVGQYEQYF.

This clonotype was recorded only once. The chain is built from TRBV6-1 and TRBJ2-7; either TRBD1 or TRBD2 may fit D (5 bases each). Trimming pared 5 bases from V and 3 bases from J, leaving 14 bases between. This CDR3 is built from 14 residues. The V gene's germline CDR1 is MNHNS and CDR2 SASEGT. CDR3 coding DNA: TGTGCCAGCAGTCTCGGGACCTACCTCTACGAGCAGTACTTC. Protein: CASSLGTYLYEQYF.

This clonotype was found many times. V and J are TRBV5-6 and TRBJ2-7; tentatively, D is TRBD2 (6 bases). V was shortened by 2 bases and J by 2 bases, with 14 bases between the two germline ends. The CDR3 runs to 15 residues. Per the germline V gene, CDR1 is SGHDT and CDR2 is YYEEEE. The CDR3 loop is CASSFGGDQPYEQYF. In DNA form, the CDR3 reads TGTGCCAGCAGCTTTGGAGGGGACCAGCCCTACGAGCAGTACTTC.

In this sample, this clonotype turned up many times. This rearrangement joins TRBV6-5 to TRBJ2-7; 9 bases align to TRBD1. The ends lost 6 bases at V and 0 bases at J; junction bases unmatched: 9. Germline V gene sequence: CDR1 MNHEY, CDR2 SVGAGI. The CDR3 extends over 16 amino acids. The DNA of the CDR3 is TGTGCCAGCAGCCTAGTGGGGACAGGGACCTCCTACGAGCAGTACTTC. Its translation is CASSLVGTGTSYEQYF.

In its sample, this clonotype ranks as medium-sized (0.01 to 0.1%). The rearrangement uses TRBV7-9 and TRBJ2-3, with D uncertain. The CDR3 is 11 amino acids. Germline V gives CDR1 SEHNR, CDR2 FQNEAQ (reference sequence). V shed 0 bases and J shed 5 bases, with 0 bases lying between them. CDR3 protein: CASSLADTQYF. CDR3 coding DNA: TGTGCCAGCAGCTTAGCAGATACGCAGTATTTT.

This clonotype was detected ten times or more. V is TRBV20-1 and J is TRBJ2-1, with D perhaps TRBD2 (5 bases). Germline V CDR1 and CDR2: DFQATT, SNEGSKA (reference sequence). V was trimmed by 5 bases and J by 0 bases, leaving 8 bases between them. The CDR3 totals 13 residues. CDR3 residues: CSAGGSSYNEQFF. The DNA of the CDR3 is TGCAGTGCTGGCGGGTCCTCCTACAATGAGCAGTTCTTC.

This clonotype was seen repeatedly, ten times or more. The chain joins TRBV28 to TRBJ1-6, with D possibly being TRBD1 (5 bases). Germline CDR1 and CDR2: MDHEN and SYDVKM. The CDR3 totals 13 residues. V lost 5 bases and J lost 6, with 8 bases in between. The CDR3 is CASSAGFNSPLHF. CDR3 sequence (DNA): TGTGCCAGCAGTGCAGGGTTTAATTCACCCCTCCACTTT.

A few counts support this clonotype. This sequence joins TRBV18 and TRBJ2-4; D might be TRBD2 (7 bases). CDR3 length equals 17 residues. The ends were cut back, 3 bases at V and 0 bases at J, with 15 bases in the middle. Germline V CDR1 and CDR2: KGHSH, LQKENI. CDR3 sequence: CASSPGGATIAKNIQYF. CDR3 nucleotide sequence: TGTGCCAGCTCACCGGGGGGGGCTACTATAGCCAAAAACATTCAGTACTTC.

The chain recombines TRBV15 with TRBJ2-7; tentatively, D is TRBD1 (6 bases). The V gene's germline CDR1 is LNHNV and CDR2 YYDKDF (reference sequence). V was cut by 6 bases and J by 2 bases, with 17 bases left in between. The CDR3 is made up of 15 amino acids. As DNA, the CDR3 is TGTGCCACCAGACCCGACCACAGGGACCCCTACGAGCAGTACTTC. Its translation: CATRPDHRDPYEQYF.

The CDR3 DNA is TGTGCCAGCAGCTTGGGTCAACCGGGGGCGCGGGAGCAGTACTTC. It encodes CASSLGQPGAREQYF. This chain uses TRBV5-4 with TRBJ2-3, with D perhaps given as TRBD1 or TRBD2 (6 bases each). TRBJ2-7 explains the end of the DNA better; the J call may be wrong. The V gene's germline CDR1 is SGHNT and CDR2 YYREEE (reference sequence). This CDR3 region has 15 residues.

This clonotype was counted at least ten times. This chain uses TRBV18 with TRBJ1-6, with 7 bases aligning to TRBD1. Germline CDR1 and CDR2: KGHSH and LQKENI. This CDR3 contains 15 residues. V was clipped by 3 bases and J by 5 bases; unmatched bases: 4. CDR3 nucleotide sequence: TGTGCCAGCTCACCCGGGACAGTCCATAATTCACCCCTCCACTTT. This gives the protein CASSPGTVHNSPLHF.

This clonotype was seen many times. The V and J genes are TRBV28 and TRBJ1-4, with a weak D call TRBD1 (6 bases). This CDR3 is built from 15 residues. V was clipped by 3 bases and J by 6 bases, with 14 bases between them. Germline V gene data show CDR1 as MDHEN and CDR2 as SYDVKM. The CDR3: CASSFGGGADEKLFF. The CDR3 DNA follows: TGTGCCAGCAGTTTTGGTGGGGGGGCCGATGAAAAACTGTTTTTT.

The sample holds many counts of this clonotype. The chain joins TRBV20-1 to TRBJ2-3; D gene uncertain. The V gene's germline CDR1 is DFQATT and CDR2 SNEGSKA (reference sequence). Deletions cut 0 bases from V and 2 bases from J, with 6 bases between. The CDR3 spans 13 residues. CDR3 in amino acids: CSARDPFTDTQYF. The CDR3 nucleotides are TGCAGTGCTAGAGACCCGTTCACAGATACGCAGTATTTT.

This rearrangement joins TRBV5-1 to TRBJ2-6, with a tentative D call TRBD1 (7 bases). The CDR3 runs 17 residues. Germline V gene data show CDR1 as SGHRS and CDR2 as YFSETQ. V was trimmed by 2 bases and J by 1 base, leaving 13 bases between them. CDR3 sequence reads: CASSLGGGGSGANVLTF. DNA of the CDR3: TGCGCCAGCAGCTTAGGAGGGGGCGGGTCTGGGGCCAACGTCCTGACTTTC.

This clonotype was detected many times. V is TRBV18 and J is TRBJ2-5; D might be TRBD2 (5 bases). CDR3 length: 12 residues. The germline V gene has CDR1 KGHSH and CDR2 LQKENI. V gave up 3 bases and J gave up 4 bases, with 6 bases separating them. For the CDR3, the DNA is TGTGCCAGCTCACCCGGAGGAGAGACCCAGTACTTC. Amino acids: CASSPGGETQYF.

The rearrangement uses TRBV11-3 and TRBJ2-7, with D unclear. Between the trimmed V and J ends, which lost 5 bases and 6 bases, there was a span of 14 bases. Germline assignment: CDR1 SGHNT and CDR2 YENEEA. The CDR3 length is 13 residues. Written as DNA, the CDR3 is TGTGCCAGCAGCGTCCCTGGGGTTTTCGAGCAGTACTTC. Translating it yields CASSVPGVFEQYF.

The V and J genes are TRBV2 and TRBJ1-1; a possible D gene is TRBD1 (5 bases). Trimming left V 0 bases short and J 4 bases short, with 18 bases between. Germline lookup yields CDR1 SNHLY and CDR2 FYNNEI. The CDR3 has 17 residues. The CDR3 DNA sequence: TGTGCCAGCAGTGAAGCGCATCCCAGGGTAAAGGGCACTGAAGCTTTCTTT. This encodes CASSEAHPRVKGTEAFF. Combining the CDR3 with reference TRBV2 and TRBJ1-1 gives the whole variable domain EPEVTQTPSHQVTQMGQEVILRCVPISNHLYFYWYRQILGQKVEFLVSFYNNEISEKSEIFDDQFSVERPDGSNFTLKIRSTKLEDSAMYFCASSEAHPRVKGTEAFFGQGTRLTVV.

There are many counts of this clonotype. V usage is TRBV19 and J usage is TRBJ1-3, with 10 nucleotides matching TRBD1. The trim removed 6 bases at V and 4 bases at J, leaving 6 bases unmatched. Germline CDR1 LNHDA, CDR2 SQIVND (reference sequence). The CDR3 is 15 residues long. In DNA form, the CDR3 reads TGTGCCAGTAGCAGACAGGGGGCGTCGGGAAACACCATATATTTT. Encoded protein: CASSRQGASGNTIYF.

This clonotype was detected many times. Just one base apart from a much larger clone, this may be a read error. The chain couples TRBV20-1 to TRBJ2-7, with 9 bases fitting TRBD1. The germline V gene has CDR1 DFQATT and CDR2 SNEGSKA (reference sequence). Germline trimming cut 1 base from V and 6 bases from J; bases unmatched to any gene: 7. The CDR3 has 14 residues. In nucleotides, the CDR3 is TGCAGTGCTAGAGTAGAGGACAGGGGCCCCGAGCAGTACTTC. Translating gives CSARVEDRGPEQYF.

At least ten counts were recorded for this clonotype. The V gene is TRBV10-3, the J gene TRBJ2-1, with TRBD2 matching 10 bases. The CDR3 runs to 16 residues. Losses at the gene ends were 6 bases for V and 8 bases for J; bases not matched to a gene: 13. From germline, CDR1 is ENHRY and CDR2 SYGVKD. CDR3 in DNA: TGTGCCATCAGCGTACTAGCGGGACGTCCCCCCGATGAGCAGTTCTTC. This gives the protein CAISVLAGRPPDEQFF.